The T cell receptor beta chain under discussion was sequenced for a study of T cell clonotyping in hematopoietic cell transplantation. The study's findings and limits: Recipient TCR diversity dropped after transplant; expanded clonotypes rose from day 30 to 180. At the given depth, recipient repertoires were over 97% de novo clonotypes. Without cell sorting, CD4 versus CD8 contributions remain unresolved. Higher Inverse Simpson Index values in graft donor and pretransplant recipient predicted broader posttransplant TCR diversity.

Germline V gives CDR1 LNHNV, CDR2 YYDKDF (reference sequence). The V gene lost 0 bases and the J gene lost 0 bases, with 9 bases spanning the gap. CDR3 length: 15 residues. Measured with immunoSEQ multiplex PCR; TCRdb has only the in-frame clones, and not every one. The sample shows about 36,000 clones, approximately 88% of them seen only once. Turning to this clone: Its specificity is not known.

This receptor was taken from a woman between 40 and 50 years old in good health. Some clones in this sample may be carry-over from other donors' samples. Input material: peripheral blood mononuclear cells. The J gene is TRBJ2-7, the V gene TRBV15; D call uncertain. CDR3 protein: CATSRDRVTSYEQYF. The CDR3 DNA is TGTGCCACCAGCAGAGATCGGGTGACCTCCTACGAGCAGTACTTC.